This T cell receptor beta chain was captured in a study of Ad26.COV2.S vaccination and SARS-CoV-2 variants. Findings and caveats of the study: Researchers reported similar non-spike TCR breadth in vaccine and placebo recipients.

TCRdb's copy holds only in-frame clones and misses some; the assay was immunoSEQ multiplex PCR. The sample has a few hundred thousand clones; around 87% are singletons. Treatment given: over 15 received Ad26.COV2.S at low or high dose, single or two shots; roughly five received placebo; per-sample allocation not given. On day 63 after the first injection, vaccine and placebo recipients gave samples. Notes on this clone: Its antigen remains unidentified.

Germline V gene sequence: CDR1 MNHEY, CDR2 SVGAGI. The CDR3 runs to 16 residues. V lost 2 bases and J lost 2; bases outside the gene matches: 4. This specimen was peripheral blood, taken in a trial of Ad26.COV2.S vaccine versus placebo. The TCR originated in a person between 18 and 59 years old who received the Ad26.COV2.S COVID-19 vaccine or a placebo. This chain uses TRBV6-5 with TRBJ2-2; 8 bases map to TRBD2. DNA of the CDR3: TGTGCCAGCAGTTACGAGACTAGCGCCAACACCGGGGAGCTGTTTTTT. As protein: CASSYETSANTGELFF.